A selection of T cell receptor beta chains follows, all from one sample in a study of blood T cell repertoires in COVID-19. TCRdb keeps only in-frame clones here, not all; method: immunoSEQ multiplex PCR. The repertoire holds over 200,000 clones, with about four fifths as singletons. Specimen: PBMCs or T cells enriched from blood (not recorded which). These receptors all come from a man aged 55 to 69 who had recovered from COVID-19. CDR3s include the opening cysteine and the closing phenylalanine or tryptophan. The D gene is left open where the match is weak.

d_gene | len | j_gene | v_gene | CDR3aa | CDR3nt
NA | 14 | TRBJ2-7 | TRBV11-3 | CASSARQGGDEQYF | TGTGCCAGCAGCGCCCGACAGGGCGGGGACGAGCAGTACTTC
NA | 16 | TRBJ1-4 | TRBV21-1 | CASSKGGEGVNEKLFF | TGTGCCAGCAGCAAAGGAGGGGAGGGAGTTAATGAAAAACTGTTTTTT
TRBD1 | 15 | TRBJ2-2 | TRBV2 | CASRTGTGEGGELFF | TGTGCCAGCAGGACCGGGACAGGGGAGGGCGGGGAGCTGTTTTTT
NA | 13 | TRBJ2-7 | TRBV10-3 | CAISDGRNYEQYF | TGTGCCATCAGTGACGGCAGGAACTACGAGCAGTACTTC
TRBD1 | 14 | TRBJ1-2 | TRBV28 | CASSSLGTGYGYTF | TGTGCCAGCAGTTCCCTCGGGACAGGGTATGGCTACACCTTC
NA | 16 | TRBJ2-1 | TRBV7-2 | CASSFLGGGLYNEQFF | TGTGCCAGCAGCTTCTTGGGGGGGGGCCTATACAATGAGCAGTTCTTC
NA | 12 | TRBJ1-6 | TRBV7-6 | CASSYSNSPLHF | TGTGCCAGCAGCTACTCGAATTCACCCCTCCACTTT
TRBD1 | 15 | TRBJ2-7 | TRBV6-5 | CASSSRTGSPYEQYF | TGTGCCAGCAGTTCCCGGACAGGGTCCCCCTACGAGCAGTACTTC
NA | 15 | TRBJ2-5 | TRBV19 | CASRRGGAVEETQYF | TGTGCCAGTCGACGAGGAGGGGCGGTGGAAGAGACCCAGTACTTC
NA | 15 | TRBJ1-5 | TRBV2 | CASSVGRGAGQPQHF | TGTGCCAGCAGTGTTGGCAGGGGCGCAGGTCAGCCCCAGCATTTT